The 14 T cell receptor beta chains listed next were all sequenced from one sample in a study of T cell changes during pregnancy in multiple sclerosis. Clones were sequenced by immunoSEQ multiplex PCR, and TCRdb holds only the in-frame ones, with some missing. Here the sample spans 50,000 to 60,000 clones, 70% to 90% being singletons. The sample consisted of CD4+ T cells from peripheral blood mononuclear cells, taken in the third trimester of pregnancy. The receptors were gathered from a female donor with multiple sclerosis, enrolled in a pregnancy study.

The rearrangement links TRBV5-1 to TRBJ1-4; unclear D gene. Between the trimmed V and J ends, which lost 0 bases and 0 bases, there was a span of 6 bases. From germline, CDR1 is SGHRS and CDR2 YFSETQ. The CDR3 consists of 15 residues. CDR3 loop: CASSLDAATNEKLFF. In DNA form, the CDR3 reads TGCGCCAGCAGCTTGGATGCAGCAACTAATGAAAAACTGTTTTTT.

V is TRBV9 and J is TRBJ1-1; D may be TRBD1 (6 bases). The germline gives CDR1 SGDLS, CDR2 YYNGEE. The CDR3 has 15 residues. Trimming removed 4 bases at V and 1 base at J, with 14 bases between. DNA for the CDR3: TGTGCCAGCAGCCCGCGTGGGGGCTCGAACACTGAAGCTTTCTTT. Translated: CASSPRGGSNTEAFF.

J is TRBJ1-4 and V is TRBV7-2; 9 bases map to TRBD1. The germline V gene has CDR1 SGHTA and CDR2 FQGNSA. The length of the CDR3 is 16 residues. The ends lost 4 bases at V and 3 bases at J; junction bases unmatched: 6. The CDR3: CASSSMGQGPNEKLFF. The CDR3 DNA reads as TGTGCCAGCAGCTCCATGGGACAGGGACCTAATGAAAAACTGTTTTTT.

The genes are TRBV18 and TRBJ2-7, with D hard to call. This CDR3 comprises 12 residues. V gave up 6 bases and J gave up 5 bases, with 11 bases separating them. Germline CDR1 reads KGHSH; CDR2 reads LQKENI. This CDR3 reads CASSNPPDEQYF. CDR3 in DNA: TGTGCCAGCTCGAATCCCCCGGACGAGCAGTACTTC.

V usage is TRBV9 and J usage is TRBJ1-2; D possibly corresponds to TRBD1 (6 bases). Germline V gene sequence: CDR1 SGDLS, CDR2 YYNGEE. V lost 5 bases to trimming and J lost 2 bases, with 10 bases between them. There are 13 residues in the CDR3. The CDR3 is CASSGQPNYGYTF. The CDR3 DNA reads TGTGCCAGCAGTGGACAGCCCAACTATGGCTACACCTTC.

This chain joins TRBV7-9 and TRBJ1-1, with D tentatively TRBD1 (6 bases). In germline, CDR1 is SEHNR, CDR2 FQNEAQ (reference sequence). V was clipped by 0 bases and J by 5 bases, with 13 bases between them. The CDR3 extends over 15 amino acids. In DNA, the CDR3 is TGTGCCAGCAGCTTAGCTGGGCAGGGGATGACTGAAGCTTTCTTT. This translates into CASSLAGQGMTEAFF. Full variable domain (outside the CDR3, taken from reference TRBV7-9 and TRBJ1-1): DTGVSQNPRHKITKRGQNVTFRCDPISEHNRLYWYRQTLGQGPEFLTYFQNEAQLEKSRLLSDRFSAERPKGSFSTLEIQRTEQGDSAMYLCASSLAGQGMTEAFFGQGTRLTVV.

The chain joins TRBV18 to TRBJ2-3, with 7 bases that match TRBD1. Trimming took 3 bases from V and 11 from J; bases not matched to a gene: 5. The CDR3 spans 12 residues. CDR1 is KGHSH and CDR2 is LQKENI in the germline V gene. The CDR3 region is CASSPDRTLQYF. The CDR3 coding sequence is TGTGCCAGCTCACCGGACAGGACCCTGCAGTATTTT.

The CDR3 loop is CASSLSGRINYGYTF. The CDR3, as DNA: TGTGCCAGCAGCTTGAGCGGGCGGATTAACTATGGCTACACCTTC. V is TRBV25-1 and J is TRBJ1-2, with D unclear. The V gene lost 6 bases and the J gene lost 1 base, with 15 bases spanning the gap. The CDR3 extends over 15 amino acids. Germline CDR1 MGHDK, CDR2 SYGVNS.

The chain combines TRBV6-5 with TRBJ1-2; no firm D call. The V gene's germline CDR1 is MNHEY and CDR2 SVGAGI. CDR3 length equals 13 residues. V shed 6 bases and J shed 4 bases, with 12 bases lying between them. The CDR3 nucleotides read TGTGCCAGCAGGGCGGGATCATTCTATGGCTACACCTTC. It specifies CASRAGSFYGYTF.

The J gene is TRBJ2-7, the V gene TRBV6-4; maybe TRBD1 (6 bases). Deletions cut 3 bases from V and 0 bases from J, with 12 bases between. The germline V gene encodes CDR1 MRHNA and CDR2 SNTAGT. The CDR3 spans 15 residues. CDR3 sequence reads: CASSEPPDSSYEQYF. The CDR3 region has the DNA TGTGCCAGCAGTGAGCCCCCGGACAGCTCCTACGAGCAGTACTTC.

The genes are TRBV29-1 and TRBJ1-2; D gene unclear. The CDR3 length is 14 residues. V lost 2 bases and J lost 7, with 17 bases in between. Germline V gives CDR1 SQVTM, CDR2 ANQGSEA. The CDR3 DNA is TGCAGCGTTGAATCATCGTGGCTCCGGGGTGGCTACACCTTC. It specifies CSVESSWLRGGYTF. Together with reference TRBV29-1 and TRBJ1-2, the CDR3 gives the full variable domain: SAVISQKPSRDICQRGTSLTIQCQVDSQVTMMFWYRQQPGQSLTLIATANQGSEATYESGFVIDKFPISRPNLTFSTLTVSNMSPEDSSIYLCSVESSWLRGGYTFGSGTRLTVV.

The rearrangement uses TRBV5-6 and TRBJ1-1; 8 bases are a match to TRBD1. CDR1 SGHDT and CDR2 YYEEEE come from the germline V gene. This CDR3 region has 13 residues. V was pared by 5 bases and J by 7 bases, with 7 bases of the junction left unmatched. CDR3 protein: CASRGDRRGEAFF. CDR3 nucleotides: TGTGCCAGCAGGGGGGACAGGCGGGGTGAAGCTTTCTTT.

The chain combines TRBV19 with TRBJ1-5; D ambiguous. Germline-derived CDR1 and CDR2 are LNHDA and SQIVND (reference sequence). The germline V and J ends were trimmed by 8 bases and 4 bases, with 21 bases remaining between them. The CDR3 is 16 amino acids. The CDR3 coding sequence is TGTGCCAGTTCCGCGGTTCTGTGGCAGCAGAATCAGCCCCAGCATTTT. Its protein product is CASSAVLWQQNQPQHF.

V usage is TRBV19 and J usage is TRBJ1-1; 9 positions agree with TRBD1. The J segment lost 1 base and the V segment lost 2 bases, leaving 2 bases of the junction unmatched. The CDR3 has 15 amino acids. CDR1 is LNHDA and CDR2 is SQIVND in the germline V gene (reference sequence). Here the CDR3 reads CASSIMGQGNTEAFF. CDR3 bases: TGTGCCAGTAGTATAATGGGACAGGGGAACACTGAAGCTTTCTTT.